A few counts support the clone carrying this TCR beta chain. The antigen is unknown. This entry belongs to a study of response to subunit inactivated influenza vaccine. TCRdb re-analysed the RT-PCR reads in MiXCR, keeping a single row per CDR3 protein. The sample holds around 580,000 distinct CDR3 sequences, roughly 15% seen once. With V trimmed by 4 bases and J by 8 bases, 8 bases remained unmatched. CDR3 length: 15 amino acids. Findings of the study overall: Authors suggested each seasonal flu vaccination may recruit only limited numbers of new T cells.

The sample consisted of PBMCs from blood, taken about 11 days after vaccination. The clonotype was recovered from a man aged 50 to 60 who received an inactivated influenza vaccine. The chain uses TRBV12-3 or TRBV12-4 and TRBJ2-1; 10 nucleotides line up with TRBD2. CDR3 nucleotides: TGTGCCAGCAGTTCGAGCGGGAGGGGTGGGGATGAGCAGTTCTTC. Amino acid sequence: CASSSSGRGGDEQFF.